This T cell receptor (beta chain) stems from a study of blood T cell repertoires in COVID-19. The germline V gene has CDR1 KGHDR and CDR2 SFDVKD. V lost 3 bases, J lost 2 bases, and 6 bases stayed unmatched. The CDR3 runs 16 residues. Only in-frame clones appear in the TCRdb table, and some are missing; sequencing was by immunoSEQ multiplex PCR. The data contain 150,000 to 200,000 clones, more than 75% of them singletons. The sample comprised PBMCs or T cells enriched from blood (not recorded which). The chain has TRBV24-1 and TRBJ2-7, with 10 bases that match TRBD1. The source is a middle-aged man who had recovered from COVID-19. CDR3 nucleotides: TGTGCCACCAGTGATAGGGACAGGGGCCGAACCTACGAGCAGTACGTC. Its translation: CATSDRDRGRTYEQYV.